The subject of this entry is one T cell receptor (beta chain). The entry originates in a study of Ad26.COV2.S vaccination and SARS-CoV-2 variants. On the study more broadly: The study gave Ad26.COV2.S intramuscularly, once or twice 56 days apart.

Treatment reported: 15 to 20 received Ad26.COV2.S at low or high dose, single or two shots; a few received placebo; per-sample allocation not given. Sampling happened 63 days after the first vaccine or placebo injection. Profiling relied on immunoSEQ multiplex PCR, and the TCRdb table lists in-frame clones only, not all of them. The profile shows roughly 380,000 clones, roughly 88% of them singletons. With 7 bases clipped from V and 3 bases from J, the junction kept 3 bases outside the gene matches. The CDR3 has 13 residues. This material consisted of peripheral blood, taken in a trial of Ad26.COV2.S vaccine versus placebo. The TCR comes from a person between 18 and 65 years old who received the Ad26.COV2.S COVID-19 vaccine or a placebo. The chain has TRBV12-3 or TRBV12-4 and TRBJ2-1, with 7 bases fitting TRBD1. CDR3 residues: CASNRDSYNEQFF. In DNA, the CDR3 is TGTGCCAGCAACCGGGACAGCTACAATGAGCAGTTCTTC.